This T cell receptor (beta chain) was found in a study of radiotherapy plus CTLA-4 blockade in lung cancer. Whole-study context: Objective response was observed in more than 15% of patients, and disease control in approximately 33%. Study-level results: Tumor-origin TCR clones grew in blood after radiotherapy plus ipilimumab. It was early blood T cell clone dynamics, with interferon-beta, that reportedly best predicted response.

After removal of 4 bases from V and 7 bases from J, the junction contained 11 bases not matched to a gene. Germline-derived CDR1 and CDR2 are SGHNT and YYREEE (reference sequence). This CDR3 is 15 amino acids long. Chemo-refractory metastatic non-small-cell lung cancer patients were treated with focal radiation plus CTLA-4 blockade with ipilimumab. Note on this clone: Its target is unknown.

This table comes from immunoSEQ multiplex PCR, and its TCRdb copy is limited to in-frame clones, with some not included. Of about 100,000 clones in the sample, roughly 85% are singletons; the top ten hold roughly 0.84%. The chain joins TRBV5-4 to TRBJ2-1, with 7 positions matching TRBD1. This clonotype originated in a human donor with non-small cell lung cancer who had stable disease on radiotherapy plus ipilimumab. Sequences were derived from peripheral blood, sampled from a patient treated with radiotherapy plus ipilimumab. The CDR3 DNA reads as TGTGCCAGCAGCCAACAGGGGATCCCACCTAATGAGCAGTTCTTC. Residues: CASSQQGIPPNEQFF.